The clone carrying this TCR beta chain occurred a few times. The antigen is undetermined. Both TRBC1 and TRBC2 were covered by a beta constant-region primer of two equimolar oligonucleotides. The ligated cDNA underwent four PCR rounds using SP2 and nested alpha and beta constant-region primers. Using its own MiXCR run on the UMI-ligation and nested PCR reads, TCRdb lists one record per CDR3 protein. Of over 110,000 distinct CDR3 sequences detected, approximately 18% appear once; the ten largest clones hold around 0.63%. This entry is derived from a study of naive and memory T cell subsets. Study results and limitations: Possibly reflecting memory cells re-expressing CD45RA, a few larger clonotypes occurred in naive repertoires, especially CD8.

The CDR3 is 18 amino acids. Unmatched junction bases numbered 13, after V lost 4 bases and J lost 1 base. Germline CDR1 reads SEHNR; CDR2 reads FQNEAQ (reference sequence). The sequence derives from a human donor in good health. The chain couples TRBV7-9 to TRBJ1-1, with 9 positions matching TRBD1. The material sequenced was naive CD8+ T cells from blood. Here the CDR3 reads CASSSLGPPDRGNTEAFF. In DNA form, the CDR3 reads TGTGCCAGCAGCTCATTAGGCCCCCCGGACAGGGGGAACACTGAAGCTTTCTTT.